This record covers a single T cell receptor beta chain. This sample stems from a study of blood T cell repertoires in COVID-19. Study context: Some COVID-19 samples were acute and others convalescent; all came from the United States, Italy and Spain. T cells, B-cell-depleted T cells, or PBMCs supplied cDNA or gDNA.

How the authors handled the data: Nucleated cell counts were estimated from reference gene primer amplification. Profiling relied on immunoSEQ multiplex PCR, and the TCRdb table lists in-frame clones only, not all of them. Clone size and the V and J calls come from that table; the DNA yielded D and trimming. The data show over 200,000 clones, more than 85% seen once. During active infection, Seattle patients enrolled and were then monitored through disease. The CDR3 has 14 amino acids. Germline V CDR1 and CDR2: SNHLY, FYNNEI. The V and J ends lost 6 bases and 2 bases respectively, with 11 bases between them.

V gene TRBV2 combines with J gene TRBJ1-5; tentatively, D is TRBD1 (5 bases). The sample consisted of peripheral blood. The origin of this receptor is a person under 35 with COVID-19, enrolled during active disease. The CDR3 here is CASRGGEGNQPQHF. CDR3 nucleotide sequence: TGTGCCAGCAGGGGGGGGGAAGGCAATCAGCCCCAGCATTTT.